A selection of T cell receptor beta chains follows, all from one sample in a study of human T cells and chemical hapten exposure. TCRdb redid the calling of the RACE reads with MiXCR, one entry per CDR3 protein. The sample yields tens of thousands of distinct CDR3 sequences, roughly 4.5% seen once. The sequenced sample was whole blood. The source is a female donor in good health. Some clones in this sample may be carry-over from other donors' samples. Each CDR3 is given with its conserved first and last residue. Fields, in order: J gene, CDR3 length, D gene, V gene, clone size, CDR3 protein, CDR3 DNA. The D gene is left open where the match is weak. Some rows have no size entry. The others give once, few or many, or a class for an expanded clone.

>TRBJ1-5|15|NA|TRBV4-2|many
CASSQTRDSNQPQHF
TGTGCCAGCAGCCAGACCCGGGACAGCAATCAGCCCCAGCATTTT
>TRBJ2-3|15|NA|TRBV10-3|many
CAISDSRQVPDTQYF
TGTGCCATCAGTGATAGTCGGCAGGTCCCTGATACGCAGTATTTT
>TRBJ1-5|14|TRBD1|TRBV2|many
CASSESPTGLNQHF
TGTGCCAGCAGTGAAAGCCCGACAGGGTTGAACCAGCATTTT
>TRBJ1-4|14|NA|TRBV7-2|many
CASSLARSNEKLFF
TGTGCCAGCAGCTTAGCCAGGAGTAATGAAAAACTGTTTTTT
>TRBJ2-1|14|NA|TRBV10-3|many
CAISPTNRDNEQFF
TGTGCCATCAGCCCTACAAACAGGGACAATGAGCAGTTCTTC
>TRBJ1-2|15|TRBD1|TRBV20-1|many
CSATDRARYPYGYTF
TGCAGTGCCACAGACAGGGCCAGATATCCCTATGGCTACACCTTC
>TRBJ2-5|17|TRBD1|TRBV18|few
CASSLGLGQGRLETQYF
TGTGCCAGCTCACTCGGGTTAGGACAGGGACGGCTGGAGACCCAGTACTTC
>TRBJ1-5|15|TRBD1|TRBV7-2|few
CASSAGQGGNQPQHF
TGTGCCAGCAGCGCCGGACAGGGAGGCAATCAGCCCCAGCATTTT
>TRBJ2-7|14|TRBD2|TRBV20-1|many
CSARSGGGIYEQYF
TGCAGTGCTAGAAGTGGCGGGGGGATCTACGAGCAGTACTTC
>TRBJ2-5|14|NA|TRBV5-1|NA
CASSPGLYIETQYF
TGCGCCAGCAGCCCGGGACTGTACATCGAGACCCAGTACTTC
>TRBJ2-4|14|TRBD2|TRBV4-1|many
CASSPLAGGQVQYF
TGCGCCAGCAGCCCATTAGCGGGGGGGCAGGTTCAGTACTTC
>TRBJ2-7|13|NA|TRBV5-4|many
CASSIRGTYEQYF
TGTGCCAGCAGCATCCGGGGTACCTACGAGCAGTACTTC
>TRBJ2-5|11|NA|TRBV12-3/TRBV12-4|many
CASSITVTQYF
TGTGCCAGCAGCATCACGGTGACCCAGTACTTC
>TRBJ1-2|12|NA|TRBV7-9|many
CASSRVNYGYTF
TGTGCCAGCAGCCGAGTTAACTATGGCTACACCTTC
>TRBJ2-1|16|NA|TRBV21-1|many
CASSYHRGGGEDEQFF
TGTGCCAGCAGCTACCACCGGGGGGGGGGTGAGGATGAGCAGTTCTTC
>TRBJ2-7|12|NA|TRBV5-1|many
CASSTDWDEQYF
TGCGCCAGCAGCACCGACTGGGACGAGCAGTACTTC
>TRBJ2-7|12|NA|TRBV5-1|few
CASSLGLYEQYF
TGCGCCAGCAGCCTGGGGCTCTACGAGCAGTACTTC
>TRBJ2-4|18|TRBD2|TRBV4-3|few
CASSLLIAGGRDKNIQYF
TGCGCCAGCAGCCTTTTGATAGCGGGGGGGCGGGACAAAAACATTCAGTACTTC
>TRBJ2-7|14|TRBD1|TRBV18|many
CASSPGQGDYEQYF
TGTGCCAGCTCACCGGGACAGGGGGACTACGAGCAGTACTTC
>TRBJ2-3|16|NA|TRBV3-1|many
CASRRLSVRSSDTQYF
TGTGCCAGCAGACGCCTTAGTGTAAGGTCTTCGGATACGCAGTATTTT